These 12 T cell receptor beta chains came from one sample sequenced in a study of shared clonotypes between healthy human individuals. Clones were read by immunoSEQ multiplex PCR, and TCRdb kept only the in-frame ones, dropping some. The data contain about 2.4 million clones, more than 90% of them singletons. Sequencing was done on a sample of naive CD4+ T cells sorted from blood. Subset of the sample: CD45RA+ positively selected. Every receptor here comes from a young man in good health.

The rearrangement joins TRBV19 to TRBJ1-1; 9 bases map to TRBD1. Germline V gene lookup returns CDR1 LNHDA and CDR2 SQIVND (reference sequence). The CDR3 runs 15 residues. J was trimmed by 6 bases and V by 6 bases; bases with no gene match: 11. The CDR3 reads CASRYTGGSSSEAFF. In DNA form, the CDR3 reads TGTGCCAGTAGATATACAGGGGGCTCTTCTTCTGAAGCTTTCTTT.

The chain joins TRBV29-1 to TRBJ1-5; D remains ambiguous. Trimming stripped 4 bases from V and 4 bases from J, with 8 bases between. This CDR3 is built from 12 residues. The germline V gene encodes CDR1 SQVTM and CDR2 ANQGSEA. CDR3 amino acids: CSVGSGNQPQHF. The CDR3 DNA reads as TGCAGCGTTGGTTCTGGTAATCAGCCCCAGCATTTT.

The chain recombines TRBV5-4 with TRBJ2-5, with D hard to call. The CDR3 length is 13 residues. The V gene's germline CDR1 is SGHNT and CDR2 YYREEE (reference sequence). V was clipped by 0 bases and J by 4 bases, with 7 bases between them. The DNA of the CDR3 is TGTGCCAGCAGCTTGGTAGTTGGAGAGACCCAGTACTTC. Amino acid sequence: CASSLVVGETQYF.

The chain uses TRBV9 and TRBJ1-1, with D possibly being TRBD1 (6 bases). The CDR3 consists of 13 residues. CDR1 is SGDLS, CDR2 YYNGEE, per germline. V gave up 8 bases and J gave up 1 base, with 12 bases separating them. CDR3 amino acids: CARNEGENTEAFF. In nucleotides, the CDR3 is TGTGCCAGAAACGAGGGGGAGAACACTGAAGCTTTCTTT.

This clone was observed a single time. The chain carries TRBV11-2 and TRBJ2-1, with D possibly matching TRBD2 (6 bases). CDR3 size: 16 residues. The germline CDR1 and CDR2 sequences are SGHAT and FQNNGV. Trimming removed 0 bases at V and 4 bases at J, with 13 bases between. In DNA form, the CDR3 reads TGTGCCAGCAGCTTAGAAGGGAGGCACTCGTACAATGAGCAGTTCTTC. It codes for CASSLEGRHSYNEQFF. Full variable domain (missing parts from reference TRBV11-2 and TRBJ2-1): EAGVAQSPRYKIIEKRQSVAFWCNPISGHATLYWYQQILGQGPKLLIQFQNNGVVDDSQLPKDRFSAERLKGVDSTLKIQPAKLEDSAVYLCASSLEGRHSYNEQFFGPGTRLTVL.

This chain joins TRBV5-1 and TRBJ2-2, with 10 bases identical to TRBD1. J was trimmed by 6 bases and V by 1 base; bases with no gene match: 6. The CDR3 runs 16 residues. Germline lookup yields CDR1 SGHRS and CDR2 YFSETQ. The CDR3 DNA sequence: TGCGCCAGCAGCTTGATGGGACAGGGGAATGCCGGGGAGCTGTTTTTT. This gives the protein CASSLMGQGNAGELFF.

There are a few counts of this clone. V usage is TRBV29-1 and J usage is TRBJ2-2; D is possibly TRBD2 (7 bases). The CDR3 covers 15 residues. The ends were cut back, 8 bases at V and 1 base at J, with 17 bases in the middle. The germline gives CDR1 SQVTM, CDR2 ANQGSEA. CDR3 DNA sequence: TGCAGCTTTTCCGGGGGGCCGAAGAACACCGGGGAGCTGTTTTTT. The encoded protein is CSFSGGPKNTGELFF.

This chain joins TRBV6-5 and TRBJ2-1; D tentatively reads TRBD1 or TRBD2 (6 bases each). From germline, CDR1 is MNHEY and CDR2 SVGAGI. This CDR3 spans 14 amino acids. The V end lost 5 bases, the J end lost 7 bases, and 15 bases lay between the germline ends. The CDR3 protein is CASSPGGQGNEQFF. The CDR3 bases are TGTGCCAGCAGTCCCGGGGGCCAAGGGAATGAGCAGTTCTTC.

V and J are TRBV30 and TRBJ2-4, with D unclear. The CDR3 has 13 residues. The V and J ends lost 4 bases and 0 bases respectively, with 7 bases between them. In germline, CDR1 is GTSNPN, CDR2 SVGIG (reference sequence). The CDR3 DNA reads TGTGCCTGGAATCCGGTAGCCAAAAACATTCAGTACTTC. It encodes CAWNPVAKNIQYF.

The V and J genes are TRBV5-1 and TRBJ1-2, with 7 bases fitting TRBD1. Germline values: CDR1 SGHRS, CDR2 YFSETQ. The CDR3 is made up of 12 amino acids. With 9 bases clipped from V and 7 bases from J, the junction kept 9 bases outside the gene matches. CDR3: CATSTGSGGYTF. CDR3 DNA sequence: TGCGCCACCTCGACAGGGTCCGGTGGCTACACCTTC. Filled out from reference TRBV5-1 and TRBJ1-2, the complete variable domain reads KAGVTQTPRYLIKTRGQQVTLSCSPISGHRSVSWYQQTPGQGLQFLFEYFSETQRNKGNFPGRFSGRQFSNSRSEMNVSTLELGDSALYLCATSTGSGGYTFGSGTRLTVV.

This chain links TRBV6-6 with TRBJ2-2; no reliable D call. Germline assignment: CDR1 MNHNY and CDR2 SVGAGI (reference sequence). The CDR3 totals 12 residues. Trimming removed 5 bases at V and 1 base at J, with 2 bases between. The CDR3 region is CASSKNTGELFF. CDR3 bases: TGTGCCAGCAGTAAGAACACCGGGGAGCTGTTTTTT.

The chain couples TRBV27 to TRBJ1-5; D gene unclear. The CDR3 length is 13 residues. Looked up from germline, CDR1 is MNHEY and CDR2 is SMNVEV (reference sequence). V dropped 2 bases and J dropped 3 bases, with 5 bases sitting between them. The CDR3 protein is CASSLNNNQPQHF. The DNA of the CDR3 is TGTGCCAGCAGTTTAAATAACAATCAGCCCCAGCATTTT.